This T cell receptor (beta chain) was documented in a study of PD-1 blockade in classical Hodgkin lymphoma. Study-level results: At baseline, newly diagnosed patients reportedly showed less TCR diversity than healthy donors. CD4+ TCR diversity rose significantly by C4D1, and CD8+ TCR diversity did not.

The CDR3 extends over 18 amino acids. Germline CDR1 KGHSH, CDR2 LQKENI. V lost 1 base and J lost 6; bases outside the gene matches: 13. On this clone itself: Antigen unknown.

Measured with immunoSEQ multiplex PCR; TCRdb has only the in-frame clones, and not every one. Of approximately 12,000 clones in the sample, about four fifths were seen once. Each patient's relapse followed autologous stem cell transplantation, and brentuximab vedotin exposure varied. Best responses fell into complete response, partial response or progressive disease. J is TRBJ2-1 and V is TRBV18, with 9 bases fitting TRBD2. The sequence derives from a human donor with classical Hodgkin lymphoma. The specimen comprised peripheral blood mononuclear cells (PBMCs), sampled at baseline. Here the CDR3 DNA reads TGTGCCAGCTCACCACGGGTTGTTAGCCTAGCGGGGTTCAATGAGCAGTTCTTC. Translating it yields CASSPRVVSLAGFNEQFF.